A selection of T cell receptor beta chains follows, all from one sample in a study of Ad26.COV2.S vaccination and SARS-CoV-2 variants. TCRdb's copy holds only in-frame clones and misses some; the assay was immunoSEQ multiplex PCR. The sample has hundreds of thousands of clones, about 85% seen once. Here the sequenced sample was peripheral blood, taken in a trial of Ad26.COV2.S vaccine versus placebo. The receptors shown here come from a person between 18 and 65 years old who received the Ad26.COV2.S COVID-19 vaccine or a placebo. Both conserved end residues are part of each CDR3. Fields, in order: J gene, clone size, V gene, D gene, CDR3 protein, CDR3 DNA. A D gene is named only where the DNA matches it firmly. Clone size appears in some rows only: once, few, many, or a class for an expanded clone.

j_call: TRBJ1-4; clone_size: NA; v_call: TRBV7-2; d_call: TRBD1; cdr3_aa: CASSMRQGREKLFF; cdr3_nt: TGTGCCAGCAGCATGCGACAGGGTAGGGAAAAACTGTTTTTT
j_call: TRBJ1-5; clone_size: NA; v_call: TRBV27; d_call: TRBD1; cdr3_aa: CASSVSLGQGGQPQHF; cdr3_nt: TGTGCCAGCAGCGTGTCCCTAGGACAGGGAGGCCAGCCCCAGCATTTT
j_call: TRBJ1-2; clone_size: NA; v_call: TRBV5-4; d_call: NA; cdr3_aa: CATRQAPGDGYTF; cdr3_nt: TGTGCCACCCGACAGGCCCCAGGGGATGGCTACACCTTC
j_call: TRBJ2-3; clone_size: NA; v_call: TRBV5-1; d_call: TRBD2; cdr3_aa: CASRLAGGTDTQYF; cdr3_nt: TGCGCCAGCAGACTAGCGGGGGGTACAGATACGCAGTATTTT
j_call: TRBJ1-5; clone_size: NA; v_call: TRBV7-9; d_call: TRBD1; cdr3_aa: CASSLDRGLGNQPQHF; cdr3_nt: TGTGCCAGCAGCTTAGACAGGGGGCTTGGCAATCAGCCCCAGCATTTT
j_call: TRBJ2-3; clone_size: once; v_call: TRBV28; d_call: NA; cdr3_aa: CASSLGSVGAGTDTQYF; cdr3_nt: TGTGCCAGCAGTTTAGGGTCCGTCGGGGCAGGGACAGATACGCAGTATTTT
j_call: TRBJ2-1; clone_size: NA; v_call: TRBV20-1; d_call: NA; cdr3_aa: CSAKTEPFF; cdr3_nt: TGCAGTGCCAAGACAGAACCGTTCTTC
j_call: TRBJ1-2; clone_size: NA; v_call: TRBV7-2; d_call: NA; cdr3_aa: CASSFQSLEYGYTF; cdr3_nt: TGTGCCAGCAGCTTCCAGAGTTTAGAGTATGGCTACACCTTC
j_call: TRBJ2-7; clone_size: NA; v_call: TRBV4-3; d_call: NA; cdr3_aa: CASSLGAGAYEQYF; cdr3_nt: TGCGCCAGCAGCCTGGGGGCAGGGGCCTACGAGCAGTACTTC
j_call: TRBJ1-2; clone_size: NA; v_call: TRBV30; d_call: NA; cdr3_aa: CAWVGTPEHYGYTF; cdr3_nt: TGTGCCTGGGTGGGGACACCCGAACATTATGGCTACACCTTC
j_call: TRBJ2-1; clone_size: NA; v_call: TRBV7-3; d_call: NA; cdr3_aa: CASSRDRSSYNEQFF; cdr3_nt: TGTGCCAGCAGCCGAGACAGGAGCTCCTACAATGAGCAGTTCTTC
j_call: TRBJ1-5; clone_size: NA; v_call: TRBV28; d_call: NA; cdr3_aa: CASRNNPANQPQHF; cdr3_nt: TGTGCCAGCAGAAATAACCCCGCAAATCAGCCCCAGCATTTT
j_call: TRBJ2-1; clone_size: NA; v_call: TRBV30; d_call: NA; cdr3_aa: CAWSDRDGYNEQFF; cdr3_nt: TGTGCCTGGAGTGACAGGGATGGGTACAATGAGCAGTTCTTC
j_call: TRBJ2-5; clone_size: NA; v_call: TRBV5-1; d_call: TRBD1; cdr3_aa: CASSMTGLGETQYF; cdr3_nt: TGCGCCAGCAGCATGACAGGGTTGGGGGAGACCCAGTACTTC
j_call: TRBJ2-2; clone_size: NA; v_call: TRBV4-3; d_call: NA; cdr3_aa: CASSQDSTTIGELFF; cdr3_nt: TGCGCCAGCAGCCAAGATTCGACCACAATCGGGGAGCTGTTTTTT
j_call: TRBJ2-4; clone_size: NA; v_call: TRBV18; d_call: TRBD1; cdr3_aa: CASSPPTGGVKNIQYF; cdr3_nt: TGTGCCAGCTCACCACCGACAGGGGGCGTCAAAAACATTCAGTACTTC
j_call: TRBJ1-5; clone_size: NA; v_call: TRBV5-8; d_call: NA; cdr3_aa: CASSLTAGVVGNQPQHF; cdr3_nt: TGTGCCAGCAGCTTGACGGCAGGGGTGGTGGGCAATCAGCCCCAGCATTTT
j_call: TRBJ1-1; clone_size: NA; v_call: TRBV7-2; d_call: TRBD1; cdr3_aa: CASSSQGTGWTEAFF; cdr3_nt: TGTGCCAGCAGCTCCCAAGGGACAGGGTGGACTGAAGCTTTCTTT
j_call: TRBJ2-7; clone_size: NA; v_call: TRBV28; d_call: TRBD1; cdr3_aa: CASRTGQGGLYEQYF; cdr3_nt: TGTGCCAGCAGGACGGGACAGGGAGGGCTCTACGAGCAGTACTTC
j_call: TRBJ1-3; clone_size: NA; v_call: TRBV9; d_call: NA; cdr3_aa: CASGHGSQVSGNTIYF; cdr3_nt: TGTGCGAGCGGTCATGGCTCCCAGGTTTCAGGAAACACCATATATTTT
j_call: TRBJ2-5; clone_size: NA; v_call: TRBV30; d_call: TRBD1; cdr3_aa: CAWDEGTGGQETQYF; cdr3_nt: TGTGCCTGGGACGAGGGGACAGGGGGACAAGAGACCCAGTACTTC
j_call: TRBJ1-6; clone_size: once; v_call: TRBV5-1; d_call: TRBD1; cdr3_aa: CASSLEGTGNSPLHF; cdr3_nt: TGCGCCAGCAGCTTGGAAGGGACAGGGAATTCACCCCTCCACTTT
j_call: TRBJ2-5; clone_size: NA; v_call: TRBV6-5; d_call: TRBD2; cdr3_aa: CASTMGRGQETQYF; cdr3_nt: TGTGCCAGTACCATGGGGAGGGGACAAGAGACCCAGTACTTC
j_call: TRBJ1-1; clone_size: NA; v_call: TRBV19; d_call: TRBD1; cdr3_aa: CASKTGGLNTEAFF; cdr3_nt: TGTGCCAGTAAGACAGGGGGCTTGAACACTGAAGCTTTCTTT
j_call: TRBJ1-1; clone_size: NA; v_call: TRBV5-1; d_call: TRBD1; cdr3_aa: CASSYIDRGPTEAFF; cdr3_nt: TGCGCCAGCAGCTACATAGACAGGGGGCCCACTGAAGCTTTCTTT
j_call: TRBJ1-2; clone_size: NA; v_call: TRBV2; d_call: TRBD1; cdr3_aa: CASRRTGLSGYTF; cdr3_nt: TGTGCCAGCAGGAGGACAGGGCTAAGTGGCTACACCTTC
j_call: TRBJ2-2; clone_size: NA; v_call: TRBV9; d_call: NA; cdr3_aa: CASSVVTFANTGELFF; cdr3_nt: TGTGCCAGCAGCGTAGTGACCTTCGCGAACACCGGGGAGCTGTTTTTT
j_call: TRBJ1-1; clone_size: NA; v_call: TRBV28; d_call: NA; cdr3_aa: CASRETEAFF; cdr3_nt: TGTGCCAGCAGGGAAACTGAAGCTTTCTTT
j_call: TRBJ2-4; clone_size: NA; v_call: TRBV28; d_call: NA; cdr3_aa: CASSSIRVSLAKNIQYF; cdr3_nt: TGTGCCAGCAGTTCCATTAGAGTTTCGCTAGCCAAAAACATTCAGTACTTC
j_call: TRBJ1-1; clone_size: NA; v_call: TRBV24-1; d_call: NA; cdr3_aa: CATSDLLGYEAFF; cdr3_nt: TGTGCCACCAGTGATTTGCTTGGATATGAAGCTTTCTTT
j_call: TRBJ1-2; clone_size: NA; v_call: TRBV30; d_call: TRBD1; cdr3_aa: CAWTGTGYGYTF; cdr3_nt: TGTGCCTGGACCGGGACAGGGTACGGCTACACCTTC
j_call: TRBJ2-7; clone_size: NA; v_call: TRBV27; d_call: TRBD2; cdr3_aa: CASSFGTSFGEQYF; cdr3_nt: TGTGCCAGCAGTTTTGGGACTAGCTTTGGTGAGCAGTACTTC
j_call: TRBJ2-3; clone_size: NA; v_call: TRBV11-3; d_call: NA; cdr3_aa: CASSLLPDTQYF; cdr3_nt: TGTGCCAGCAGCTTACTCCCAGATACGCAGTATTTT
j_call: TRBJ1-6; clone_size: NA; v_call: TRBV5-1; d_call: NA; cdr3_aa: CASSPVGVGNSPLHF; cdr3_nt: TGCGCCAGCAGCCCCGTCGGGGTAGGGAATTCACCCCTCCACTTT
j_call: TRBJ1-3; clone_size: NA; v_call: TRBV30; d_call: TRBD1; cdr3_aa: CAWSVQGTGGNTIYF; cdr3_nt: TGTGCCTGGAGTGTACAGGGGACAGGGGGAAACACCATATATTTT
j_call: TRBJ1-3; clone_size: NA; v_call: TRBV6-6; d_call: TRBD1; cdr3_aa: CASRTRGTGLNTIYF; cdr3_nt: TGTGCCAGCAGGACACGAGGGACAGGGTTAAACACCATATATTTT
j_call: TRBJ1-4; clone_size: NA; v_call: TRBV6-1; d_call: NA; cdr3_aa: CASSEGSKSTNEKLFF; cdr3_nt: TGTGCCAGCAGTGAGGGGAGTAAGTCTACTAATGAAAAACTGTTTTTT
j_call: TRBJ1-3; clone_size: NA; v_call: TRBV30; d_call: TRBD1; cdr3_aa: CAWGTGTGNTIYF; cdr3_nt: TGTGCCTGGGGGACAGGGACAGGAAACACCATATATTTT
j_call: TRBJ2-7; clone_size: NA; v_call: TRBV7-9; d_call: NA; cdr3_aa: CASSSRAGGDSYEQYF; cdr3_nt: TGTGCCAGCAGCTCCCGGGCTGGGGGCGATTCCTACGAGCAGTACTTC
j_call: TRBJ1-1; clone_size: NA; v_call: TRBV11-2; d_call: NA; cdr3_aa: CASSLNTEAFF; cdr3_nt: TGTGCCAGCAGCTTAAACACTGAAGCTTTCTTT
j_call: TRBJ1-2; clone_size: once; v_call: TRBV7-9; d_call: NA; cdr3_aa: CASSLDEILGGYTF; cdr3_nt: TGTGCCAGCAGCTTAGACGAAATACTGGGCGGCTACACCTTC
j_call: TRBJ2-7; clone_size: NA; v_call: TRBV27; d_call: TRBD2; cdr3_aa: CASSIPTSGRANEQYF; cdr3_nt: TGTGCCAGCAGTATACCGACTAGCGGGAGGGCCAACGAGCAGTACTTC
j_call: TRBJ1-1; clone_size: NA; v_call: TRBV6-6; d_call: NA; cdr3_aa: CASSYSGQANTEAFF; cdr3_nt: TGTGCCAGCAGTTACTCGGGGCAGGCGAACACTGAAGCTTTCTTT
j_call: TRBJ1-6; clone_size: few; v_call: TRBV9; d_call: NA; cdr3_aa: CASSVQSYNSPLHF; cdr3_nt: TGTGCCAGCAGCGTACAGAGTTATAATTCACCCCTCCACTTT